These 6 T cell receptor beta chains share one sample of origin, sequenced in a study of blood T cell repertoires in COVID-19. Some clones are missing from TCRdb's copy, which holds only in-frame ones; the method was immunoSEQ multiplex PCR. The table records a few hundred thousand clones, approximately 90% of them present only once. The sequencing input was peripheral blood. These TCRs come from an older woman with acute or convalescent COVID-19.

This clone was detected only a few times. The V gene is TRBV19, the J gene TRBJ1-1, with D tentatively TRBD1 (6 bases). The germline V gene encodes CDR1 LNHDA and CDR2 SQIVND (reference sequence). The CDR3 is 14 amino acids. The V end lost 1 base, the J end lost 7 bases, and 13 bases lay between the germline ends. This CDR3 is CASSIAPQGFEAFF. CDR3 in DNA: TGTGCCAGTAGTATAGCCCCCCAGGGGTTTGAAGCTTTCTTT. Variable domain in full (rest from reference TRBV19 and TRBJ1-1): DGGITQSPKYLFRKEGQNVTLSCEQNLNHDAMYWYRQDPGQGLRLIYYSQIVNDFQKGDIAEGYSVSREKKESFPLTVTSAQKNPTAFYLCASSIAPQGFEAFFGQGTRLTVV.

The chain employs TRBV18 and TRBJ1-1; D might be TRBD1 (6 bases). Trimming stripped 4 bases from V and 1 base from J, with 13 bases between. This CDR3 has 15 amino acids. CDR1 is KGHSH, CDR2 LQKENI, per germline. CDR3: CASSLNQGRNTEAFF. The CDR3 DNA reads TGTGCCAGCTCACTCAATCAGGGGCGGAACACTGAAGCTTTCTTT.

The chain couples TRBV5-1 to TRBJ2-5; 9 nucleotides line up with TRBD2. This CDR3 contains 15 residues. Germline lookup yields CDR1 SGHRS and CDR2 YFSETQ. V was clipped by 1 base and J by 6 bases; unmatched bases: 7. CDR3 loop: CASSLRAGGQKTQYF. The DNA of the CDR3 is TGCGCCAGCAGCTTGAGGGCGGGGGGGCAAAAGACCCAGTACTTC.

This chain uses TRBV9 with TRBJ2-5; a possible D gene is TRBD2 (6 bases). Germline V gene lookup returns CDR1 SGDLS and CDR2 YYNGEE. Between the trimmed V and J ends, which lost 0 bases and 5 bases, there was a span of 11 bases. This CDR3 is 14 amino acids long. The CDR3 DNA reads TGTGCCAGCAGCGTAGTAGGTGGGAGGGAGACCCAGTACTTC. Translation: CASSVVGGRETQYF.

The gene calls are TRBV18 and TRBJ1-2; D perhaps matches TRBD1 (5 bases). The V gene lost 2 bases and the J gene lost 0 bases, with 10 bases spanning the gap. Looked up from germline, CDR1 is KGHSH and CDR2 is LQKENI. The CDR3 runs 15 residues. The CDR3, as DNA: TGTGCCAGCTCACCAATCAGGGTTGCTAACTATGGCTACACCTTC. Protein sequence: CASSPIRVANYGYTF.

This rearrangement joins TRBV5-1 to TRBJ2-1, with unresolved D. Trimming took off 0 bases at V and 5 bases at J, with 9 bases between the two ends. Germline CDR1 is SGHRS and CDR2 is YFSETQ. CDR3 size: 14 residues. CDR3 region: CASSLGASNNEQFF. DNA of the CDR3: TGCGCCAGCAGCTTGGGAGCTTCGAACAATGAGCAGTTCTTC. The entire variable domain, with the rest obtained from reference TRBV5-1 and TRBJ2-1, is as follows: KAGVTQTPRYLIKTRGQQVTLSCSPISGHRSVSWYQQTPGQGLQFLFEYFSETQRNKGNFPGRFSGRQFSNSRSEMNVSTLELGDSALYLCASSLGASNNEQFFGPGTRLTVL.